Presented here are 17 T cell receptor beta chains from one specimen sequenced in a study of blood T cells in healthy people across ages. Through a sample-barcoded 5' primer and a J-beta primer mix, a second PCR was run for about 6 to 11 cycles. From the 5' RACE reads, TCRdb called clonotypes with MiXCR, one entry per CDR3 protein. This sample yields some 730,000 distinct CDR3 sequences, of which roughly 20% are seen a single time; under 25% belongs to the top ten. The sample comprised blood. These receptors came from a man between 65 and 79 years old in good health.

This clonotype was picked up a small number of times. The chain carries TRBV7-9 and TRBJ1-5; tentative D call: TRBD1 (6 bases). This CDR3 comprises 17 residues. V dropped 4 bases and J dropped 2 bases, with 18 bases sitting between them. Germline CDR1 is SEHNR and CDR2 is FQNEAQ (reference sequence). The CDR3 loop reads CASSSSSGAMGNQPQHF. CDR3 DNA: TGTGCCAGCAGCTCTTCTTCGGGGGCTATGGGCAATCAGCCCCAGCATTTT.

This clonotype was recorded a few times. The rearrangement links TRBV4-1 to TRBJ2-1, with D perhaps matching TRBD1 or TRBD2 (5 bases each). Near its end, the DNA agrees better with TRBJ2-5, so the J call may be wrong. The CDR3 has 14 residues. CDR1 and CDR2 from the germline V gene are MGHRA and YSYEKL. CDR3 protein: CASSQVEGLETQYF. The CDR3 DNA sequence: TGCGCCAGCAGCCAAGTTGAGGGGCTGGAGACCCAGTACTTC.

This CDR3 is CAWQGAGEKLFF. CDR3 DNA: TGTGCCTGGCAGGGGGCGGGTGAAAAACTGTTTTTT. V usage is TRBV30 and J usage is TRBJ1-4; 8 nucleotides align to TRBD1. V dropped 5 bases and J dropped 7; count of bases not matched to a gene: 3. The CDR3 is made up of 12 amino acids. Germline loops: CDR1 GTSNPN, CDR2 SVGIG (reference sequence).

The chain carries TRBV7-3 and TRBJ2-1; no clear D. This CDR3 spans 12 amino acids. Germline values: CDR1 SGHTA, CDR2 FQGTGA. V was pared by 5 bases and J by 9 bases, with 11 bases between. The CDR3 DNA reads TGTGCCAGCAGCAAAGACACGGTTGAGCAGTTCTTC. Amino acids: CASSKDTVEQFF.

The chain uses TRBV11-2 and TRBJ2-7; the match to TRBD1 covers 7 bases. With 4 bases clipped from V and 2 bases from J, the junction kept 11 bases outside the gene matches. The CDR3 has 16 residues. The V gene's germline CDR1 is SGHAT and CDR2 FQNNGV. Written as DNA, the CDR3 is TGTGCCAGCAGCTCACACCCGGGACAGTCAACCTACGAGCAGTACGTC. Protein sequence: CASSSHPGQSTYEQYV.

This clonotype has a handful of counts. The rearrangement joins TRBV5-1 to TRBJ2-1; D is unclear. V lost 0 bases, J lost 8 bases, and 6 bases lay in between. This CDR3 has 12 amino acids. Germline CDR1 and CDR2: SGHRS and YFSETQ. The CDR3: CASSLGADEQFF. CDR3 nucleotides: TGCGCCAGCAGCTTGGGGGCAGATGAGCAGTTCTTC.

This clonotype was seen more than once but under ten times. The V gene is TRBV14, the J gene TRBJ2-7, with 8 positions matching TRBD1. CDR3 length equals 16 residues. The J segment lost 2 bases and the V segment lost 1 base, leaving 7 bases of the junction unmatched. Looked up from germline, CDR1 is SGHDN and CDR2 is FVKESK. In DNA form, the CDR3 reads TGTGCCAGCAGCCAAGGTCCCGGACAGGGTCCCTACGAGCAGTACTTC. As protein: CASSQGPGQGPYEQYF.

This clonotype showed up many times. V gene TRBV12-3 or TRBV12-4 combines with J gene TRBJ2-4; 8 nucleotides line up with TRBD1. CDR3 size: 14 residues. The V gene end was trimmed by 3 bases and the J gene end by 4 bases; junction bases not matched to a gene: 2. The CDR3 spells CASSFGTGKNIQYF. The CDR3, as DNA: TGTGCCAGCAGTTTCGGGACAGGAAAAAACATTCAGTACTTC.

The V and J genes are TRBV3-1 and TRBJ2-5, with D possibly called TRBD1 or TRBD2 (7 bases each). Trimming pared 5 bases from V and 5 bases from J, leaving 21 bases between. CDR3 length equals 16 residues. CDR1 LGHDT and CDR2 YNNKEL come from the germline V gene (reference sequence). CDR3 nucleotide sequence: TGTGCCAGCAGCTTAAGGGAGGGGGCGCTTAGTGAGACCCAGTACTTC. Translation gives CASSLREGALSETQYF.

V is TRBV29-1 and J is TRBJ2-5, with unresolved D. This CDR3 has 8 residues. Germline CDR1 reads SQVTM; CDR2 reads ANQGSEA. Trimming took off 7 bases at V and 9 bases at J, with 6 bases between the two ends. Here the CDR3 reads CSAEAQYF. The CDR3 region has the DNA TGCAGCGCCGAGGCCCAGTACTTC. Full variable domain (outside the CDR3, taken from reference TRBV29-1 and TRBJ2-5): SAVISQKPSRDICQRGTSLTIQCQVDSQVTMMFWYRQQPGQSLTLIATANQGSEATYESGFVIDKFPISRPNLTFSTLTVSNMSPEDSSIYLCSAEAQYFGPGTRLLVL.

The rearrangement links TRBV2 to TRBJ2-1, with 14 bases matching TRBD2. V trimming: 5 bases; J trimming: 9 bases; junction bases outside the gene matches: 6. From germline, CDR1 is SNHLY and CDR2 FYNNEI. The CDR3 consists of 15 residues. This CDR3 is CASSRLAGGGGEQFF. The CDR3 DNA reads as TGTGCCAGCAGTCGACTAGCGGGAGGGGGTGGTGAGCAGTTCTTC. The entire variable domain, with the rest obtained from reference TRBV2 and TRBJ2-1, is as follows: EPEVTQTPSHQVTQMGQEVILRCVPISNHLYFYWYRQILGQKVEFLVSFYNNEISEKSEIFDDQFSVERPDGSNFTLKIRSTKLEDSAMYFCASSRLAGGGGEQFFGPGTRLTVL.

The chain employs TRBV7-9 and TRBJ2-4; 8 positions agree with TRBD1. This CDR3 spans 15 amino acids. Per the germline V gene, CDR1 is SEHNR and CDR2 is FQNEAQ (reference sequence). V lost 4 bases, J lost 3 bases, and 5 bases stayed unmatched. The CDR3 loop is CASSSDRAGKNIQYF. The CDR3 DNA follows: TGTGCCAGCAGCTCGGACAGGGCGGGCAAAAACATTCAGTACTTC.

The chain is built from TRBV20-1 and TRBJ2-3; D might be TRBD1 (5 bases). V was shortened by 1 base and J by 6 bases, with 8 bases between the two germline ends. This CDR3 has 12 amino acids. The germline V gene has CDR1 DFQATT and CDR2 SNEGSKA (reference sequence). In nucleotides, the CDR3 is TGCAGTGCTAGAGGACCAGGGGATACGCAGTATTTT. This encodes CSARGPGDTQYF.

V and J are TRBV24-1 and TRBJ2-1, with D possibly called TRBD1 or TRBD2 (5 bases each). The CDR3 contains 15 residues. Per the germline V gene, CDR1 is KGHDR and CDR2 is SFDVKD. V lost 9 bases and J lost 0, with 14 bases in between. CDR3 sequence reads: CATEGRDRSYNEQFF. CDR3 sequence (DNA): TGTGCCACCGAGGGCCGGGACCGCTCCTACAATGAGCAGTTCTTC.

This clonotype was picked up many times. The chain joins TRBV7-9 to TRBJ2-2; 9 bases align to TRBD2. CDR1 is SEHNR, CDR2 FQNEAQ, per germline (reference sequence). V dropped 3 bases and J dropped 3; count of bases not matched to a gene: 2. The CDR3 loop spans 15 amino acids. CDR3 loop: CASSLTSGYTGELFF. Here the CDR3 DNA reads TGTGCCAGCAGCTTGACTAGCGGCTACACCGGGGAGCTGTTTTTT.

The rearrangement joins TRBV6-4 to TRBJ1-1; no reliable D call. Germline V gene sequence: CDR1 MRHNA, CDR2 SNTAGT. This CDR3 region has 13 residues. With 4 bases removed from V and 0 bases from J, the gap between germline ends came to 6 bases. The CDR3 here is CASSARLNTEAFF. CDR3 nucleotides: TGTGCCAGCAGTGCCAGGTTGAACACTGAAGCTTTCTTT.

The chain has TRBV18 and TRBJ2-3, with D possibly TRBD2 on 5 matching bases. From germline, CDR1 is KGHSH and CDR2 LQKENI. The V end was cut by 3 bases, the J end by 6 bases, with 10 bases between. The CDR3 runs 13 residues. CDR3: CASSPGERDTQYF. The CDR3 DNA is TGTGCCAGCTCACCGGGAGAAAGGGATACGCAGTATTTT.